The next 23 T cell receptor beta chains were all read from a single sample in a study of quantifying T cell responses using KT2 cells. Study background: cDNA was made from DNase-treated RNA using alpha and beta constant primers.

An oligo carrying a UMI was ligated to the cDNA 3' end. First-round PCR used roughly 4 cycles and beta primers RC1.1 and RC1.2 covering TRBC1 and TRBC2. TCRdb re-analysed the UMI-ligation and nested PCR reads in MiXCR, keeping a single row per CDR3 protein. The repertoire has 25,000 to 35,000 distinct CDR3 sequences, 7.3% of them found once; the top ten carry around a sixth. The sample taken for sequencing was PBMCs spiked with cells of the T cell clone KT2. These receptors all come from a human donor.

In this sample, this clonotype turned up many times. The chain combines TRBV2 with TRBJ1-4; D unclear. The germline V gene has CDR1 SNHLY and CDR2 FYNNEI. This CDR3 spans 14 amino acids. V lost 6 bases to trimming and J lost 0 bases, with 8 bases between them. As DNA, the CDR3 is TGTGCCAGCAGGCCGACACCAACTAATGAAAAACTGTTTTTT. As protein: CASRPTPTNEKLFF.

Ten or more counts support this clonotype. This rearrangement joins TRBV4-1 to TRBJ1-6; tentative D call: TRBD1 (6 bases). Trimming pared 1 base from V and 10 bases from J, leaving 17 bases between. Germline V CDR1 and CDR2: MGHRA, YSYEKL. CDR3 length equals 16 residues. CDR3 DNA: TGCGCCAGCAGCCAAGTTATTCAGGGGCTAGGCTCACCCCTCCACTTT. Amino acids: CASSQVIQGLGSPLHF.

The chain links TRBV20-1 to TRBJ1-5; the D gene is possibly TRBD1 (6 bases). This CDR3 region has 14 residues. CDR1 and CDR2 (germline): DFQATT, SNEGSKA (reference sequence). V lost 2 bases and J 6 bases, leaving 14 bases between the germline ends. The CDR3 bases are TGCAGTGCTAGAAGGGGCAGGGGAGGTCAGCCCCAGCATTTT. This gives the protein CSARRGRGGQPQHF.

In this sample, this clonotype turned up a few times. The rearrangement uses TRBV6-5 and TRBJ2-5, with D perhaps given as TRBD1 or TRBD2 (5 bases each). V lost 6 bases and J lost 2, with 7 bases in between. Per the germline V gene, CDR1 is MNHEY and CDR2 is SVGAGI. This CDR3 has 12 residues. The CDR3 coding sequence is TGTGCCAGCAGGGGGGAACAAGAGACCCAGTACTTC. Translated, it gives CASRGEQETQYF.

This clonotype was seen at least ten times. This chain links TRBV29-1 with TRBJ1-4; D perhaps matches TRBD1 (6 bases). Germline V CDR1 and CDR2: SQVTM, ANQGSEA. The CDR3 has 13 amino acids. V was trimmed by 6 bases and J by 4 bases, leaving 12 bases between them. CDR3 protein: CSVGTSGNEKLFF. CDR3 nucleotide sequence: TGCAGCGTCGGGACATCGGGTAATGAAAAACTGTTTTTT.

This chain uses TRBV2 with TRBJ2-7, with TRBD2 matching 10 bases. The CDR3 loop spans 16 amino acids. Germline CDR1 is SNHLY and CDR2 is FYNNEI. Unmatched junction bases numbered 11, after V lost 7 bases and J lost 2 bases. CDR3 bases: TGTGCCAGCACCTTGACTAGCGGGTCATCTCCCTACGAGCAGTACTTC. The encoded protein is CASTLTSGSSPYEQYF.

The table lists this clonotype with many counts. The chain carries TRBV12-5 and TRBJ2-1; 11 bases match TRBD2. The trim removed 6 bases at V and 7 bases at J, leaving 11 bases unmatched. Germline V gives CDR1 LGHNT, CDR2 FRNRAP. This CDR3 has 16 residues. The CDR3 sequence: CASGSTPGLAVNEQFF. CDR3 nucleotides: TGTGCTAGTGGATCTACTCCGGGACTAGCGGTTAATGAGCAGTTCTTC.

This clonotype was detected only a few times. The chain carries TRBV14 and TRBJ1-1; 8 nucleotides match TRBD1. CDR1 and CDR2 from the germline V gene are SGHDN and FVKESK. J gave up 4 bases and V 3 bases, and 7 bases lay outside the gene matches. The CDR3 covers 15 residues. This CDR3 is CASSQRQGMSTEAFF. For the CDR3, the DNA is TGTGCCAGCAGCCAGAGACAGGGGATGAGCACTGAAGCTTTCTTT.

Ten or more counts support this clonotype. The rearrangement uses TRBV20-1 and TRBJ2-1, with D tentatively TRBD2 (6 bases). With 0 bases removed from V and 7 bases from J, the gap between germline ends came to 13 bases. The CDR3 loop spans 14 amino acids. Germline V gene data show CDR1 as DFQATT and CDR2 as SNEGSKA (reference sequence). Here the CDR3 DNA reads TGCAGTGCTAGAGATTGGAGAGGGACTAATGAGCAGTTCTTC. It codes for CSARDWRGTNEQFF.

This clonotype was counted between two and nine times. The chain combines TRBV20-1 with TRBJ1-5, with D possibly being TRBD1 (6 bases). Trimming left V 6 bases short and J 6 bases short, with 18 bases between. Per germline, CDR1 DFQATT and CDR2 SNEGSKA (reference sequence). The CDR3 spans 14 residues. As DNA, the CDR3 is TGCAGTGCCCCGACACAGGGACCAAGTCAGCCCCAGCATTTT. Amino acids: CSAPTQGPSQPQHF.

The CDR3 nucleotides read TGTGCCAGCAGCCAAGTTTCGAGGACAAAAGAAGCTTTCTTT. The encoded protein is CASSQVSRTKEAFF. The chain has TRBV3-1 and TRBJ1-1; tentative D call: TRBD1 (5 bases). This CDR3 region has 14 residues. The V end was cut by 1 base, the J end by 8 bases, with 14 bases between. CDR1 and CDR2 (germline): LGHDT, YNNKEL (reference sequence).

The J gene is TRBJ1-1, the V gene TRBV28; maybe TRBD1 (5 bases). Germline V gives CDR1 MDHEN, CDR2 SYDVKM. This CDR3 is 15 amino acids long. Trimming removed 5 bases from V and 5 bases from J, with 18 bases in between. CDR3 loop: CASSPLGKSGTEAFF. The CDR3 DNA reads TGTGCCAGCAGTCCCCTGGGTAAGTCAGGGACTGAAGCTTTCTTT. Looking up the rest from reference TRBV28 and TRBJ1-1 gives the full variable domain: DVKVTQSSRYLVKRTGEKVFLECVQDMDHENMFWYRQDPGLGLRLIYFSYDVKMKEKGDIPEGYSVSREKKERFSLILESASTNQTSMYLCASSPLGKSGTEAFFGQGTRLTVV.

This clonotype showed up many times. The chain couples TRBV20-1 to TRBJ2-7; D not resolved. CDR1 and CDR2 (germline): DFQATT, SNEGSKA (reference sequence). Trimming removed 5 bases at V and 3 bases at J, with 11 bases between. The CDR3 has 12 residues. The CDR3 sequence: CSALQLGYEQYF. The CDR3 region has the DNA TGCAGTGCTCTTCAATTAGGCTACGAGCAGTACTTC.

This clonotype has a count of ten or more. The CDR3 is CSVDNAGWTSGFYNEQFF. CDR3 sequence (DNA): TGCAGCGTTGATAACGCGGGTTGGACTAGCGGATTCTACAATGAGCAGTTCTTC. The chain carries TRBV29-1 and TRBJ2-1; TRBD2 matches 10 bases. The CDR3 length is 18 residues. V dropped 3 bases and J dropped 3; count of bases not matched to a gene: 14. The germline V gene has CDR1 SQVTM and CDR2 ANQGSEA.

This clonotype showed up many times. The gene calls are TRBV6-1 and TRBJ1-1; tentatively, D is TRBD1 (5 bases). The V gene's germline CDR1 is MNHNS and CDR2 SASEGT. V shed 1 base and J shed 6 bases, with 15 bases lying between them. This CDR3 contains 15 residues. The CDR3 bases are TGTGCCAGCAGTGAAGAGACAGAAAGTTTTGCTGAAGCTTTCTTT. It encodes CASSEETESFAEAFF.

In this sample, this clonotype turned up many times. This chain joins TRBV7-9 and TRBJ1-1, with 9 bases aligning to TRBD1. The CDR3 has 15 residues. Looked up from germline, CDR1 is SEHNR and CDR2 is FQNEAQ (reference sequence). Trimming cost V 5 bases and J 1 base; bases outside gene matches: 5. The DNA of the CDR3 is TGTGCCAGCAGCATCAGACAGGGGGGGAACACTGAAGCTTTCTTT. It translates to CASSIRQGGNTEAFF.

This clonotype has ten or more counts. The chain carries TRBV29-1 and TRBJ2-7, with D possibly being TRBD1 or TRBD2 (5 bases each). This CDR3 is built from 15 residues. Between the trimmed V and J ends, which lost 1 base and 0 bases, there was a span of 13 bases. The V gene's germline CDR1 is SQVTM and CDR2 ANQGSEA. DNA of the CDR3: TGCAGCGTTGAAGGCCGGGACGGTTCCTCCTACGAGCAGTACTTC. Translated: CSVEGRDGSSYEQYF.

This clonotype was seen a few times. The rearrangement joins TRBV11-2 to TRBJ2-7; no clear D gene. The CDR3 loop spans 13 amino acids. V was clipped by 7 bases and J by 1 base, with 11 bases between them. From germline, CDR1 is SGHAT and CDR2 FQNNGV. Here the CDR3 reads CASTTPNSYEQYF. The CDR3 DNA reads as TGTGCCAGCACCACTCCGAATTCCTACGAGCAGTACTTC.

J is TRBJ2-7 and V is TRBV20-1; D is uncertain. From germline, CDR1 is DFQATT and CDR2 SNEGSKA (reference sequence). The CDR3 is 11 residues long. The V gene lost 6 bases and the J gene lost 4 bases, with 10 bases spanning the gap. The chain's CDR3 is CSARLEYEQYF. The CDR3 region has the DNA TGCAGTGCCCGCCTAGAATACGAGCAGTACTTC.

This clonotype has more than one count but fewer than ten. The chain is built from TRBV7-9 and TRBJ2-7, with D possibly being TRBD2 (5 bases). V dropped 4 bases and J dropped 7 bases, with 14 bases sitting between them. CDR1 is SEHNR and CDR2 is FQNEAQ in the germline V gene (reference sequence). The CDR3 spans 13 residues. CDR3: CASSSGPSGEQYF. CDR3 nucleotides: TGTGCCAGCAGCTCCGGACCTTCGGGAGAGCAGTACTTC.

This clonotype was recorded a few times. V gene TRBV5-4 combines with J gene TRBJ2-3, with a weak D call TRBD1 (5 bases). V dropped 1 base and J dropped 0 bases, with 12 bases sitting between them. Germline CDR1 reads SGHNT; CDR2 reads YYREEE (reference sequence). This CDR3 is built from 16 residues. Here the CDR3 DNA reads TGTGCCAGCAGCTTGAACGGACAACCTAGCACAGATACGCAGTATTTT. Its protein is CASSLNGQPSTDTQYF. The full variable domain, rest sourced from reference TRBV5-4 and TRBJ2-3, is ETGVTQSPTHLIKTRGQQVTLRCSSQSGHNTVSWYQQALGQGPQFIFQYYREEENGRGNFPPRFSGLQFPNYSSELNVNALELDDSALYLCASSLNGQPSTDTQYFGPGTRLTVL.

The genes are TRBV2 and TRBJ1-5, with 9 bases that match TRBD1. Germline V gives CDR1 SNHLY, CDR2 FYNNEI. Unmatched junction bases numbered 4, after V lost 4 bases and J lost 9 bases. This CDR3 is 13 amino acids long. This CDR3 is CASSGDRELPQHF. CDR3 DNA sequence: TGTGCCAGCAGTGGGGACAGGGAGTTGCCCCAGCATTTT.

At least ten counts were recorded for this clonotype. The chain is built from TRBV6-5 and TRBJ2-5; possible D gene TRBD1, 7 bases. Germline CDR1 is MNHEY and CDR2 is SVGAGI. The CDR3 length is 15 residues. Trimming took off 4 bases at V and 6 bases at J, with 18 bases between the two ends. The CDR3 is CASSLEGAGGKTQYF. CDR3 sequence (DNA): TGTGCCAGCAGTTTGGAGGGGGCAGGAGGAAAGACCCAGTACTTC.